This TCR beta chain was retrieved from a study of blood T cell repertoires in COVID-19. Study-wide background: Donors in the United States, Italy and Spain gave samples during acute or convalescent COVID-19. T cells, B-cell-depleted T cells, or PBMCs provided the cDNA or gDNA that served as material.

Residents of about two dozen US areas, aged 18 to 89 years, made up the participants. The junction had 5 bases not matched to a gene; V was cut back by 1 base and J by 2 bases. This CDR3 spans 15 amino acids. The germline gives CDR1 SEHNR, CDR2 FQNEAQ (reference sequence). Study processing details: Scientists estimated how many nucleated cells there were by amplifying reference gene primers. The data were produced by immunoSEQ multiplex PCR, yet TCRdb's version contains in-frame clones alone and is incomplete. V and J calls and clone size are those listed in that table; D and trimming were worked out from the DNA. The sample lists approximately 170,000 clones, about four fifths occurring once.

The clonotype comes from a woman aged 45-65 years in a cohort exposed to, infected with or recovered from COVID-19 (not recorded which). Sample: PBMCs or T cells enriched from blood (not recorded which). This chain joins TRBV7-9 and TRBJ2-7; 7 nucleotides match TRBD2. CDR3 region: CASSLEGGSTYEQYF. The CDR3 region has the DNA TGTGCCAGCAGCTTAGAGGGCGGGAGTACCTACGAGCAGTACTTC. The full variable domain, rest sourced from reference TRBV7-9 and TRBJ2-7, is DTGVSQNPRHKITKRGQNVTFRCDPISEHNRLYWYRQTLGQGPEFLTYFQNEAQLEKSRLLSDRFSAERPKGSFSTLEIQRTEQGDSAMYLCASSLEGGSTYEQYFGPGTRLTVT.